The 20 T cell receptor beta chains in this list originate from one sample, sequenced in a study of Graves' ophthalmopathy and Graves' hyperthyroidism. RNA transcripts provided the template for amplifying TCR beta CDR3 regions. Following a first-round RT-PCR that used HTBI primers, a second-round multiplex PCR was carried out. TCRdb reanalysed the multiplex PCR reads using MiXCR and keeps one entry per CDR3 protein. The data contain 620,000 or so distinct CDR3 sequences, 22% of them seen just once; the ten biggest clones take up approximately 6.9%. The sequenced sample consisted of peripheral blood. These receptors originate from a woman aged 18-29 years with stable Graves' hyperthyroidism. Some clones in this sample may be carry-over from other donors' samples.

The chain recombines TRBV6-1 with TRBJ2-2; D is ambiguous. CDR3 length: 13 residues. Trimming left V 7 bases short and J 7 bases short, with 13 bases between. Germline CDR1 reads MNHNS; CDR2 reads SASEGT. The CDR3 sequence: CASTSRPIGELFF. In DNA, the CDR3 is TGTGCCAGCACCTCACGACCTATCGGGGAGCTGTTTTTT.

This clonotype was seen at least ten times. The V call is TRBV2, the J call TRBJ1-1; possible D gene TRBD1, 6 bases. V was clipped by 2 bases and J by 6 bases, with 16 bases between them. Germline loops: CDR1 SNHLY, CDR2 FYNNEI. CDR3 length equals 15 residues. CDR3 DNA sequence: TGTGCCAGCAGTGAACGGGGCAGGGGAGCTTCTGAAGCTTTCTTT. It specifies CASSERGRGASEAFF.

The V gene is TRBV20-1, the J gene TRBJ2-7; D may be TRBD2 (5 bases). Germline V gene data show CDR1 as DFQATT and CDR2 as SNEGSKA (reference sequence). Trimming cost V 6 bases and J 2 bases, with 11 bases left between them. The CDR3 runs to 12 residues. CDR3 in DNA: TGCAGTGCCGGGATCAGCCCCTACGAGCAGTACTTC. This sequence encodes CSAGISPYEQYF.

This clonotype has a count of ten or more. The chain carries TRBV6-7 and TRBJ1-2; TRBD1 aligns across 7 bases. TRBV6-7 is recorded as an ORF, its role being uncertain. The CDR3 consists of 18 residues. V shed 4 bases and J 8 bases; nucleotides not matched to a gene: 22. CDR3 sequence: CASSSAGGGGRPFSGYTF. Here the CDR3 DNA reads TGTGCCAGCAGTTCCGCGGGGGGAGGGGGCAGACCTTTTTCCGGCTACACCTTC.

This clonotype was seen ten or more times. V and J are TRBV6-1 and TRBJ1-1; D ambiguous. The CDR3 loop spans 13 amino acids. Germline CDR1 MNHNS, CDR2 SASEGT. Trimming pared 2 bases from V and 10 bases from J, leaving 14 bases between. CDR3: CASSETIPLGAFF. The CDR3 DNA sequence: TGTGCCAGCAGTGAAACAATCCCTCTCGGAGCTTTCTTT.

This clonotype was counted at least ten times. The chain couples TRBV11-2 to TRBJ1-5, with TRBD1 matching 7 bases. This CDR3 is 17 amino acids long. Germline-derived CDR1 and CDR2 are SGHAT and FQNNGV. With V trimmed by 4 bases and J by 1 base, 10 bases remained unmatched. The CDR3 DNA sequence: TGTGCCAGCAGCTCGTGGGACAGCCGTTTGAGCAATCAGCCCCAGCATTTT. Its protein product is CASSSWDSRLSNQPQHF.

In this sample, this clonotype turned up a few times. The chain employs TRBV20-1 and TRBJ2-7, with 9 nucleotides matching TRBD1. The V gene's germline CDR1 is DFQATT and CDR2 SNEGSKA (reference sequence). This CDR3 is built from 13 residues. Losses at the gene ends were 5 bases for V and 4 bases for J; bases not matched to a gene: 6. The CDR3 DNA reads TGCAGTGCTGGATGGACAGGGGCGTACGAGCAGTACTTC. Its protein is CSAGWTGAYEQYF.

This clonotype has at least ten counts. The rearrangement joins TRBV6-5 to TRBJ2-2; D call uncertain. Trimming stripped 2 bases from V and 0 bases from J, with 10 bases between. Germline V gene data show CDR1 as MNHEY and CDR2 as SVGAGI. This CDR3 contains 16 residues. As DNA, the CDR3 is TGTGCCAGCAGTTACGGCGCAGCCGCGAACACCGGGGAGCTGTTTTTT. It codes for CASSYGAAANTGELFF.

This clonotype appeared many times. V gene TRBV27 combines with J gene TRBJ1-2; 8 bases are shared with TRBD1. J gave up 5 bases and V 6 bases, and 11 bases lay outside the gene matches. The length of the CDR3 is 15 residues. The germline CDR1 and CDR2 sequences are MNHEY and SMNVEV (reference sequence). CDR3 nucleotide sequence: TGTGCCAGCAGCCCCCGGGACAGGCCCCTTTATGGCTACACCTTC. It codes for CASSPRDRPLYGYTF.

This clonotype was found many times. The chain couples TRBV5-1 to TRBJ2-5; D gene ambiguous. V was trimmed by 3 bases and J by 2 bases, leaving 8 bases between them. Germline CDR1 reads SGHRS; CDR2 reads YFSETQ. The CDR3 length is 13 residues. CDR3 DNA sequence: TGCGCCAGCAGCTGGAAAATACAAGAGACCCAGTACTTC. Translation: CASSWKIQETQYF.

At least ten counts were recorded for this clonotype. CDR3 sequence (DNA): TGTGCCAGCAGAAACCCCATTGGTACTGAAGCTTTCTTT. Protein sequence: CASRNPIGTEAFF. This rearrangement joins TRBV6-1 to TRBJ1-1, with D hard to call. V was shortened by 6 bases and J by 5 bases, with 13 bases between the two germline ends. This CDR3 has 13 residues. Per the germline V gene, CDR1 is MNHNS and CDR2 is SASEGT.

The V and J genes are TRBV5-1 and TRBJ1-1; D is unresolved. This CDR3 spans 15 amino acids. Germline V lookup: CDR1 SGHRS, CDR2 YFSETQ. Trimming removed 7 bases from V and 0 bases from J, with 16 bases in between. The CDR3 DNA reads TGCGCCAGCTCCTTCCGGGTGGATATGAACACTGAAGCTTTCTTT. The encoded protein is CASSFRVDMNTEAFF.

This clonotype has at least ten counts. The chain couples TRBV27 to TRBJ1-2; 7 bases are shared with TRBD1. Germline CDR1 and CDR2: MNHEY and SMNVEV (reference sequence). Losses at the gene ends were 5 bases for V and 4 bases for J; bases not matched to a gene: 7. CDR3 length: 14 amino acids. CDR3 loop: CASSQRQGRYGYTF. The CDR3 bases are TGTGCCAGCAGTCAGAGACAGGGTCGCTATGGCTACACCTTC.

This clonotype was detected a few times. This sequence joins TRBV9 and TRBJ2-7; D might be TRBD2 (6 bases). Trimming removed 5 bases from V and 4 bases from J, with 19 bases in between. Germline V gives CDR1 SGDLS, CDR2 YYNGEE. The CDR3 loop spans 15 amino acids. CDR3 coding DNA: TGTGCCAGCAGTCCTACTGGGACTCTCCCTTACGAGCAGTACTTC. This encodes CASSPTGTLPYEQYF.

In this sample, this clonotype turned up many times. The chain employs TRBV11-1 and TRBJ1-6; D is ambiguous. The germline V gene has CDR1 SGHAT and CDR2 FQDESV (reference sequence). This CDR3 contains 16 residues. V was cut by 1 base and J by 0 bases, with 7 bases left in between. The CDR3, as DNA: TGTGCCAGCAGCTTAGGTGTGGACTCCTATAATTCACCCCTCCACTTT. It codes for CASSLGVDSYNSPLHF.

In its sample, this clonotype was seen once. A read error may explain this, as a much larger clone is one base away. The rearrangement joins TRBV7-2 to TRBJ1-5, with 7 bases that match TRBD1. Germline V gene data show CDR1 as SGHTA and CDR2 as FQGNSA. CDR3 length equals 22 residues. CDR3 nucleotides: TGTGCCAGCAGCTTAGTGGGACAGTTCCCCTCGATATTCGATAGCAGCAATCAGCCCCATCATTTT. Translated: CASSLVGQFPSIFDSSNQPHHF.

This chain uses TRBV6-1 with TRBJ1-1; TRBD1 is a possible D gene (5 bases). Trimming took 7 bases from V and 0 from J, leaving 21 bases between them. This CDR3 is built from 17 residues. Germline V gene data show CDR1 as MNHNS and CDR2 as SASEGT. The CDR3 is CASTEPGPAFMNTEAFF. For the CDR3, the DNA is TGTGCCAGCACCGAGCCGGGACCCGCCTTTATGAACACTGAAGCTTTCTTT.

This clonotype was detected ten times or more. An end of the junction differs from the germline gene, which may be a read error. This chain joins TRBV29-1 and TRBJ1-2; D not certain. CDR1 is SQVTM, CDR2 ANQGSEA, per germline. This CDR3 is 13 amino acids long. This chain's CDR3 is CSVLSTSNHGYTF. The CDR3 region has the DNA TGCAGCGTTCTGTCCACCTCTAACCATGGCTACACCTTC.

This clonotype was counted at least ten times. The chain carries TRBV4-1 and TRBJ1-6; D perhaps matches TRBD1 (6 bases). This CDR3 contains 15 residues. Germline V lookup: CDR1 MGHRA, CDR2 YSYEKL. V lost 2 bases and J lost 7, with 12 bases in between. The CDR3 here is CASSQQDRENSPLHF. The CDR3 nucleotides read TGCGCCAGCAGCCAACAGGACAGAGAGAATTCACCCCTCCACTTT.

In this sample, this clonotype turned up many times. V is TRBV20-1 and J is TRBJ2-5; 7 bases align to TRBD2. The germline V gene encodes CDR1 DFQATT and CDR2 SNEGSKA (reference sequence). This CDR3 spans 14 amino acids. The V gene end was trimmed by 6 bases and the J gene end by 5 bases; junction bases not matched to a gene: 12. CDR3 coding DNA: TGCAGTGCCAGTGGCGGACTAGTAGTCGAGACCCAGTACTTC. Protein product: CSASGGLVVETQYF.